This T cell receptor (beta chain) was sequenced in a study of blood T cell repertoires in COVID-19. In the study overall: Samples representing acute and convalescent COVID-19 were sourced from the United States, Italy and Spain. In each case, the material was cDNA or gDNA derived from T cells, B-cell-depleted T cells, or PBMCs.

The junction had 3 bases not matched to a gene; V was cut back by 4 bases and J by 1 base. CDR3 length: 16 residues. Germline-derived CDR1 and CDR2 are MNHEY and SVGAGI. Source study methods: Reference gene primer amplification yielded estimated nucleated cell counts. Repertoires were generated with immunoSEQ multiplex PCR, while TCRdb's copy carries only in-frame clones and drops some. V and J calls and clone size are given by that table; D and trimming were obtained from the DNA. The sample consists of 400,000 or so clones, around 87% of them appearing once. This sequence originates from a human donor in a cohort sampled during active COVID-19. The V gene is TRBV6-5, the J gene TRBJ2-3; 12 bases map to TRBD2. Sequencing input: peripheral blood. DNA of the CDR3: TGTGCCAGCAGTTCTCTAGCGGGGGGGGGCACAGATACGCAGTATTTT. The encoded protein is CASSSLAGGGTDTQYF.